The next 11 T cell receptor beta chains were all read from a single sample in a study of monozygotic twins with inflammatory bowel disease. TCRdb reprocessed the 5' RACE reads and reports one entry per CDR3 protein, with no DNA. The sample totals over 90,000 distinct CDR3 sequences. Sequenced material: blood. The receptors here all came from a human donor with ulcerative colitis or Crohn's disease, or a healthy co-twin of an affected twin (not recorded which).

J is TRBJ2-7 and V is TRBV28. This CDR3 is built from 11 residues. The germline gives CDR1 MDHEN, CDR2 SYDVKM. CDR3 loop: CASNAGYEQYF.

The chain couples TRBV24-1 to TRBJ2-5; TCRdb calls TRBD1, which cannot be checked without DNA. Germline CDR1 reads KGHDR; CDR2 reads SFDVKD. This CDR3 is built from 14 residues. Here the CDR3 reads CATSDLGREETQYF.

This rearrangement joins TRBV5-1 to TRBJ2-1; the TCRdb D gene call, TRBD2, has no DNA to confirm it. The length of the CDR3 is 14 residues. The V gene's germline CDR1 is SGHRS and CDR2 YFSETQ. The CDR3 reads CASGMGLAANEQFF.

The J gene is TRBJ1-2, the V gene TRBV2; TCRdb names TRBD1, which stays unverified in the absence of DNA. The CDR3 has 13 residues. The germline V gene has CDR1 SNHLY and CDR2 FYNNEI. The CDR3 is CASRGPGPGGYTF.

The J gene is TRBJ2-5, the V gene TRBV7-2; TCRdb picks TRBD1, but there is no DNA to check that call. The CDR3 runs 15 residues. Germline V CDR1 and CDR2: SGHTA, FQGNSA. The CDR3 loop is CASIPGTGLSETQYF.

This chain joins TRBV5-1 and TRBJ1-6; TCRdb's D call, TRBD1, is unchecked because there is no DNA. This CDR3 has 14 amino acids. The germline V gene has CDR1 SGHRS and CDR2 YFSETQ. CDR3 amino acids: CASSFETGHSPLHF.

V and J are TRBV7-9 and TRBJ2-7; without DNA, the TCRdb call of TRBD1 cannot be checked. This CDR3 spans 13 amino acids. Germline CDR1 reads SEHNR; CDR2 reads FQNEAQ (reference sequence). CDR3 residues: CASAFGGAVEQYF.

This chain uses TRBV28 with TRBJ1-4; lacking DNA, the TRBD1 call made by TCRdb goes unchecked. The CDR3 runs to 14 residues. Germline V gene lookup returns CDR1 MDHEN and CDR2 SYDVKM. Here the CDR3 reads CASSLTGANEKLFF.

The chain is built from TRBV7-2 and TRBJ2-7; TCRdb outputs TRBD1, but without DNA this stays unchecked. CDR3 length: 14 amino acids. In germline, CDR1 is SGHTA, CDR2 FQGNSA. CDR3 region: CASSPDRGPFEQYF.

This sequence joins TRBV18 and TRBJ2-3; the D call of TRBD2 rests on TCRdb alone, since no DNA is present to check it. Germline V gene lookup returns CDR1 KGHSH and CDR2 LQKENI. This CDR3 is 15 amino acids long. This CDR3 reads CASSRSSGNTDTQYF.

J is TRBJ2-6 and V is TRBV20-1; TCRdb's assignment of TRBD1 cannot be checked, as there is no DNA. The CDR3 totals 15 residues. Per germline, CDR1 DFQATT and CDR2 SNEGSKA (reference sequence). The CDR3 is CSALQGSRGANVLTF.